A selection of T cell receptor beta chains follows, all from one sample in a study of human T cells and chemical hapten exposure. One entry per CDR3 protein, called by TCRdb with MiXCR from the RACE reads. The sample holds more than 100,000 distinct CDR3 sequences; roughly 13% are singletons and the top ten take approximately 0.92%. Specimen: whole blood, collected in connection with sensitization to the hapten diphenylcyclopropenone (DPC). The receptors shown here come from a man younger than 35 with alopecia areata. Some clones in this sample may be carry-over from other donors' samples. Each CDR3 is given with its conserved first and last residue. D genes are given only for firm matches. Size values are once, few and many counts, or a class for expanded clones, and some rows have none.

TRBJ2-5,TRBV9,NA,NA,CASSGTTETQYF,TGTGCCAGCAGCGGGACTACGGAGACCCAGTACTTC
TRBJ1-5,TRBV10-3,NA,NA,CAISPGASDQPQHF,TGTGCCATCAGTCCCGGGGCTAGCGATCAGCCCCAGCATTTT
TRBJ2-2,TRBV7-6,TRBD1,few,CASSSQGTGELFF,TGTGCCAGCAGCTCACAGGGGACCGGGGAGCTGTTTTTT
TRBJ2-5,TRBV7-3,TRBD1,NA,CASSKDREETQYF,TGTGCCAGCAGCAAGGACAGGGAAGAGACCCAGTACTTC
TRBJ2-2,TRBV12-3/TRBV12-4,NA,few,CASKRRDTGELFF,TGTGCCAGCAAGCGGCGGGACACCGGGGAGCTGTTTTTT
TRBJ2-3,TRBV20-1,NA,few,CSARDQVTDTQYF,TGCAGTGCTAGAGATCAGGTCACAGATACGCAGTATTTT
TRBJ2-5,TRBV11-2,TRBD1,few,CASRPRQGRPGETQYF,TGTGCCAGCAGACCGAGACAGGGACGGCCGGGAGAGACCCAGTACTTC
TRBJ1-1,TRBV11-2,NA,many,CASSLGPTEAFF,TGTGCCAGCAGCTTAGGTCCCACTGAAGCTTTCTTT
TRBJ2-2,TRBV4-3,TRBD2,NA,CASSQVLFAGRDGELFF,TGCGCCAGCAGCCAAGTCCTCTTTGCAGGGAGGGACGGGGAGCTGTTTTTT
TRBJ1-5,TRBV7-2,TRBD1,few,CASSVQGGGNQPQHF,TGTGCCAGCAGCGTACAGGGGGGAGGCAATCAGCCCCAGCATTTT
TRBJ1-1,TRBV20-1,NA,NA,CSARLLRPGGTEAFF,TGCAGTGCTAGGTTATTGAGGCCCGGCGGGACTGAAGCTTTCTTT
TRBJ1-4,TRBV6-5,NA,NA,CASSLQGWPNEKLFF,TGTGCCAGCAGCCTACAGGGATGGCCTAATGAAAAACTGTTTTTT
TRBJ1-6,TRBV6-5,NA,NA,CASSLSDKTNSPLHF,TGTGCCAGCAGTCTTTCGGACAAGACTAATTCACCCCTCCACTTT
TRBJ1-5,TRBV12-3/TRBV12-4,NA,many,CASSLLSPNQPQHF,TGTGCCAGCAGTTTACTTTCCCCCAATCAGCCCCAGCATTTT
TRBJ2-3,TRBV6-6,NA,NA,CASSYSQPTDTQYF,TGTGCCAGCAGTTACTCACAACCCACAGATACGCAGTATTTT
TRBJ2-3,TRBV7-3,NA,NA,CASSLTASADTQYF,TGTGCCAGCAGCTTAACAGCATCCGCTGATACGCAGTATTTT
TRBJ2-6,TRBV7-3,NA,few,CASSPLQGGGANVLTF,TGTGCCAGCAGCCCCCTCCAGGGAGGTGGGGCCAACGTCCTGACTTTC
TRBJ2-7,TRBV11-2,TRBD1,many,CASTTRTGALYEQYF,TGTGCCAGCACCACAAGGACAGGCGCCCTCTACGAGCAGTACTTC
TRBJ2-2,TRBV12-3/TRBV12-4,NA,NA,CASKRGPGDGGELFF,TGTGCCAGCAAACGAGGGCCCGGCGATGGCGGGGAGCTGTTTTTT
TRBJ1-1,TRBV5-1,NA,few,CASSLEVRDTEAFF,TGCGCCAGCAGCTTGGAAGTCCGTGACACTGAAGCTTTCTTT
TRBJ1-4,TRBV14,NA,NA,CASSQNTNEKLFF,TGTGCCAGCAGCCAAAACACAAATGAAAAACTGTTTTTT
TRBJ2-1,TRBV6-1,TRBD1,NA,CASSVRDRLNEQFF,TGTGCCAGCAGTGTCCGGGACAGACTCAATGAGCAGTTCTTC
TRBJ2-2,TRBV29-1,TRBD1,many,CSVGDRNTGELFF,TGCAGCGTTGGGGACAGGAACACCGGGGAGCTGTTTTTT
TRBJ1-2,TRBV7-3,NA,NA,CASSLIDSRVLTYGYTF,TGTGCCAGCAGCTTAATAGATTCCCGGGTCTTAACCTATGGCTACACCTTC
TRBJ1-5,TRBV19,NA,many,CASSTARASNQPQHF,TGTGCCAGTAGTACCGCCCGGGCCTCCAATCAGCCCCAGCATTTT
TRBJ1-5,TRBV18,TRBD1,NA,CASSPGQEPQPQHF,TGTGCCAGCTCACCCGGACAGGAACCTCAGCCCCAGCATTTT
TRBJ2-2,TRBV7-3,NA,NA,CASSRTVVGELFF,TGTGCCAGCAGCCGGACGGTAGTCGGGGAGCTGTTTTTT
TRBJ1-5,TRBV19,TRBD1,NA,CASSSGTGRNQPQHF,TGTGCCAGTAGTAGTGGGACAGGTCGGAATCAGCCCCAGCATTTT
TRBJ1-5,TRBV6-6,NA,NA,CASQDYSNQPQHF,TGTGCCAGCCAAGATTATAGCAATCAGCCCCAGCATTTT
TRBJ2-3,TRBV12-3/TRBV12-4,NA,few,CASSSRQFWNTDTQYF,TGTGCCAGCAGTTCGCGACAGTTTTGGAACACAGATACGCAGTATTTT
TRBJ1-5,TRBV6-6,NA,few,CASRHLRGAQHF,TGTGCCAGCAGGCACTTAAGGGGGGCCCAGCATTTT
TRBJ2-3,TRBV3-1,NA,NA,CASSQDPPAGTDTQYF,TGTGCCAGCAGCCAAGATCCCCCAGCTGGCACAGATACGCAGTATTTT